Shown below are 16 T cell receptor beta chains from a single sample sequenced in a study of T cell therapy after organ transplantation. Specified time point: 4-8 weeks after completion of therapy. What these receptors recognize is not known. The assay was immunoSEQ multiplex PCR, and TCRdb's table has in-frame clones only and misses some. The sample lists approximately 20,000 clones, around 81% occurring once. The sample in question was CD8+ T cells from blood, obtained after autologous CMV-specific T cell therapy. The receptors come from a human patient who had received a solid organ transplant and had CMV disease. The T cells may partly be graft donor cells.

This chain uses TRBV13 with TRBJ2-7; TRBD1 matches at 8 bases. CDR3 length: 15 amino acids. With V trimmed by 1 base and J by 7 bases, 9 bases remained unmatched. Germline V CDR1 and CDR2: PRHDT, FYEKMQ (reference sequence). The CDR3 here is CASSLVGTGMGEQYF. CDR3 DNA sequence: TGTGCCAGCAGCTTAGTAGGGACAGGAATGGGGGAGCAGTACTTC.

This chain uses TRBV9 with TRBJ2-1; 11 bases match TRBD2. The J segment lost 5 bases and the V segment lost 0 bases, leaving 4 bases of the junction unmatched. This CDR3 is 16 amino acids long. Germline V gene data show CDR1 as SGDLS and CDR2 as YYNGEE. DNA of the CDR3: TGTGCCAGCAGCGTAGGACTAGCGGGGACAGACAATGAGCAGTTCTTC. Translation: CASSVGLAGTDNEQFF. The full variable domain, in which reference TRBV9 and TRBJ2-1 provide the parts outside the CDR3, is DSGVTQTPKHLITATGQRVTLRCSPRSGDLSVYWYQQSLDQGLQFLIQYYNGEERAKGNILERFSAQQFPDLHSELNLSSLELGDSALYFCASSVGLAGTDNEQFFGPGTRLTVL.

This clone was observed a single time. This rearrangement joins TRBV27 to TRBJ2-5; a possible D gene is TRBD2 (7 bases). V lost 5 bases and J lost 5, with 21 bases in between. The length of the CDR3 is 16 residues. CDR1 MNHEY and CDR2 SMNVEV come from the germline V gene (reference sequence). The DNA of the CDR3 is TGTGCCAGCAGTAACCTTCTTGCCGGGGGGCTCGAGACCCAGTACTTC. Amino acids: CASSNLLAGGLETQYF.

The chain uses TRBV11-2 and TRBJ2-7, with 8 bases matching TRBD1. Germline CDR1 and CDR2: SGHAT and FQNNGV. The CDR3 contains 14 residues. V lost 3 bases, J lost 3 bases, and 4 bases stayed unmatched. The CDR3 coding sequence is TGTGCCAGCAGCTTCCCAGGGGGCGGCTACGAGCAGTACTTC. This encodes CASSFPGGGYEQYF. Filled out from reference TRBV11-2 and TRBJ2-7, the complete variable domain reads EAGVAQSPRYKIIEKRQSVAFWCNPISGHATLYWYQQILGQGPKLLIQFQNNGVVDDSQLPKDRFSAERLKGVDSTLKIQPAKLEDSAVYLCASSFPGGGYEQYFGPGTRLTVT.

This chain links TRBV20-1 with TRBJ2-5; no firm D call. CDR1 and CDR2 from the germline V gene are DFQATT and SNEGSKA (reference sequence). Between the trimmed V and J ends, which lost 4 bases and 3 bases, there was a span of 6 bases. The CDR3 runs 11 residues. The CDR3 here is CSAKAEETQYF. CDR3 sequence (DNA): TGCAGTGCTAAGGCAGAAGAGACCCAGTACTTC.

The chain recombines TRBV10-1 with TRBJ1-1; no clear D gene. With 3 bases removed from V and 6 bases from J, the gap between germline ends came to 11 bases. Germline lookup yields CDR1 WNHNN and CDR2 SYGVQD (reference sequence). The CDR3 covers 13 residues. CDR3 residues: CASSEGPRAEAFF. DNA for the CDR3: TGCGCCAGCAGTGAAGGCCCGCGAGCTGAAGCTTTCTTT.

The V gene is TRBV15, the J gene TRBJ1-1; tentative D call: TRBD1 (5 bases). Trimming stripped 0 bases from V and 4 bases from J, with 12 bases between. Germline CDR1 is LNHNV and CDR2 is YYDKDF (reference sequence). The CDR3 runs 15 residues. This CDR3 reads CATSRDTGGGTEAFF. The DNA for the CDR3 is TGTGCCACCAGCAGAGATACCGGGGGGGGCACTGAAGCTTTCTTT.

This chain joins TRBV4-2 and TRBJ1-2; 10 positions match TRBD1. This CDR3 region has 19 residues. The germline CDR1 and CDR2 sequences are LGHNA and YNFKEQ. Germline trimming cut 0 bases from V and 5 bases from J; bases unmatched to any gene: 15. The CDR3 sequence: CASSQDPPNRDRGFYGYTF. The CDR3 DNA follows: TGTGCCAGCAGCCAAGACCCCCCGAACCGGGACAGGGGTTTTTATGGCTACACCTTC.

The chain combines TRBV27 with TRBJ2-7; TRBD1 is a possible D gene (5 bases). Germline lookup yields CDR1 MNHEY and CDR2 SMNVEV (reference sequence). CDR3 size: 13 residues. The V gene lost 4 bases and the J gene lost 2 bases, with 9 bases spanning the gap. The CDR3 bases are TGTGCCAGCAGTTCCCGCAGGGCCTACGAGCAGTACTTC. Its translation is CASSSRRAYEQYF.

The chain joins TRBV5-4 to TRBJ2-7, with 7 bases matching TRBD1. V shed 4 bases and J 6 bases; nucleotides not matched to a gene: 16. The CDR3 sequence is 16 residues long. Germline CDR1 reads SGHNT; CDR2 reads YYREEE (reference sequence). The CDR3: CASSRGTVGFLSEQYF. CDR3 bases: TGTGCCAGCAGCCGAGGGACAGTGGGGTTTCTGTCCGAGCAGTACTTC. Drawing the rest from reference TRBV5-4 and TRBJ2-7, the complete variable domain is ETGVTQSPTHLIKTRGQQVTLRCSSQSGHNTVSWYQQALGQGPQFIFQYYREEENGRGNFPPRFSGLQFPNYSSELNVNALELDDSALYLCASSRGTVGFLSEQYFGPGTRLTVT.

The V gene is TRBV27, the J gene TRBJ1-6, with D uncertain. CDR1 MNHEY and CDR2 SMNVEV come from the germline V gene (reference sequence). Deletions cut 2 bases from V and 4 bases from J, with 6 bases between. This CDR3 comprises 14 residues. The CDR3 spells CASSLGTYNSPLHF. In DNA form, the CDR3 reads TGTGCCAGCAGTTTAGGTACTTATAATTCACCCCTCCACTTT.

The V call is TRBV5-1, the J call TRBJ2-2; D possibly corresponds to TRBD2 (6 bases). CDR3 length: 15 amino acids. The germline CDR1 and CDR2 sequences are SGHRS and YFSETQ. V shed 0 bases and J shed 6 bases, with 12 bases lying between them. CDR3 DNA: TGCGCCAGCAGCTTGGTGGGAGGTGCGGCCGGGGAGCTGTTTTTT. It codes for CASSLVGGAAGELFF. Full variable domain (rest looked up from reference TRBV5-1 and TRBJ2-2): KAGVTQTPRYLIKTRGQQVTLSCSPISGHRSVSWYQQTPGQGLQFLFEYFSETQRNKGNFPGRFSGRQFSNSRSEMNVSTLELGDSALYLCASSLVGGAAGELFFGEGSRLTVL.

This clone came up once. This chain joins TRBV13 and TRBJ2-5; TRBD2 matches at 8 bases. The V gene's germline CDR1 is PRHDT and CDR2 FYEKMQ (reference sequence). Trimming at V came to 5 bases and at J to 5 bases, leaving 16 bases not matched to a gene. The CDR3 has 17 residues. DNA of the CDR3: TGTGCCAGCAGCCTAGTGGGTAGCGGGAACCCGGGGGAGACCCAGTACTTC. Protein product: CASSLVGSGNPGETQYF.

The chain has TRBV7-9 and TRBJ2-5, with TRBD2 matching over 11 bases. V was pared by 4 bases and J by 2 bases, with 6 bases of the junction left unmatched. Per the germline V gene, CDR1 is SEHNR and CDR2 is FQNEAQ (reference sequence). The CDR3 has 16 amino acids. The CDR3 region has the DNA TGTGCCAGCAGCTCTATAGCGGGAGGGCCTCAAGAGACCCAGTACTTC. Residues: CASSSIAGGPQETQYF.

The chain employs TRBV28 and TRBJ2-1, with 8 bases that match TRBD2. In germline, CDR1 is MDHEN, CDR2 SYDVKM. This CDR3 comprises 13 residues. The trim removed 4 bases at V and 8 bases at J, leaving 4 bases unmatched. The CDR3 here is CASSYGLAHEQFF. For the CDR3, the DNA is TGTGCCAGCAGTTACGGACTAGCACATGAGCAGTTCTTC.

CDR3 region: CASSQDYGSQETQYF. The CDR3, as DNA: TGCGCCAGCAGCCAAGATTACGGGTCCCAAGAGACCCAGTACTTC. The genes are TRBV4-1 and TRBJ2-5; the D is unclear. This CDR3 spans 15 amino acids. The germline CDR1 and CDR2 sequences are MGHRA and YSYEKL. The V end was cut by 0 bases, the J end by 1 base, with 9 bases between.